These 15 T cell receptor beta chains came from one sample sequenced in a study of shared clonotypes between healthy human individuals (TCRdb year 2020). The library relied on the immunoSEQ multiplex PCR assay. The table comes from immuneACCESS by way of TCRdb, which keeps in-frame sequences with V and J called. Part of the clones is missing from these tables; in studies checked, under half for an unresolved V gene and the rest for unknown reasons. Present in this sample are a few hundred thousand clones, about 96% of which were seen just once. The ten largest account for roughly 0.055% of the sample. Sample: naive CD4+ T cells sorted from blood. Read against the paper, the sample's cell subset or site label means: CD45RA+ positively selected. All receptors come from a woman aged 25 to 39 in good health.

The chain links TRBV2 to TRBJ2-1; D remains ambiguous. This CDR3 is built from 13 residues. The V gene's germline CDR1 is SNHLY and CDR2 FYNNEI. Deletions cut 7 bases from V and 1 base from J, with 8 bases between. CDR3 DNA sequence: TGTGCCAGCAATCGCCAGTCCTACAATGAGCAGTTCTTC. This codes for CASNRQSYNEQFF.

CDR3 amino acids: CASRAGSGANVLTF. Here the CDR3 DNA reads TGTGCCAGCAGGGCCGGCTCTGGGGCCAACGTCCTGACTTTC. This rearrangement joins TRBV6-1 to TRBJ2-6; no clear D gene. Germline lookup yields CDR1 MNHNS and CDR2 SASEGT. Trimming removed 6 bases from V and 0 bases from J, with 6 bases in between. The CDR3 has 14 amino acids.

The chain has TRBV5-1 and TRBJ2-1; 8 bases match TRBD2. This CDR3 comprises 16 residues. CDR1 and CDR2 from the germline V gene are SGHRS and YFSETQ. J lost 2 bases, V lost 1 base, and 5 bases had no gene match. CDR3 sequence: CASSLTSGSAYNEQFF. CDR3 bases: TGCGCCAGCAGCTTGACCAGCGGGAGCGCCTACAATGAGCAGTTCTTC.

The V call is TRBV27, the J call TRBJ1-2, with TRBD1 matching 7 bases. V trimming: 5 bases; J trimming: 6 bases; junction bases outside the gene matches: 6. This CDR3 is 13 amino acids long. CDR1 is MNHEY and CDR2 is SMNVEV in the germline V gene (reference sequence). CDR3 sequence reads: CASSLQGGDGYTF. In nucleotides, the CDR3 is TGTGCCAGCAGTCTCCAGGGGGGGGATGGCTACACCTTC.

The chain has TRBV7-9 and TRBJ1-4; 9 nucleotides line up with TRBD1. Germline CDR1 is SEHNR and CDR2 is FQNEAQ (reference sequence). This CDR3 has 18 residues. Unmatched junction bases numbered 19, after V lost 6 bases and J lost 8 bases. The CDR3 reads CASRAGTGTVGETEKLFF. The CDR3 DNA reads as TGTGCCAGCAGGGCCGGGACAGGGACAGTAGGTGAAACGGAAAAACTGTTTTTT.

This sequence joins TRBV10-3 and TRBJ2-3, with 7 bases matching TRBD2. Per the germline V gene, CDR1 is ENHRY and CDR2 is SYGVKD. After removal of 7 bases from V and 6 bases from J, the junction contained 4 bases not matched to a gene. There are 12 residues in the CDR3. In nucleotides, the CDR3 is TGTGCCATCACCGGGGAGGGGGATACGCAGTATTTT. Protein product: CAITGEGDTQYF.

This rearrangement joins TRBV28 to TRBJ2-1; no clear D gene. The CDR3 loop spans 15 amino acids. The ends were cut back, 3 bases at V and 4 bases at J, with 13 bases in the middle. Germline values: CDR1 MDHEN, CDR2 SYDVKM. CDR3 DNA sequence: TGTGCCAGCAGTTTCATTGGGGTATTGTACAATGAGCAGTTCTTC. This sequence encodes CASSFIGVLYNEQFF. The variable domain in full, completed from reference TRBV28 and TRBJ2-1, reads DVKVTQSSRYLVKRTGEKVFLECVQDMDHENMFWYRQDPGLGLRLIYFSYDVKMKEKGDIPEGYSVSREKKERFSLILESASTNQTSMYLCASSFIGVLYNEQFFGPGTRLTVL.

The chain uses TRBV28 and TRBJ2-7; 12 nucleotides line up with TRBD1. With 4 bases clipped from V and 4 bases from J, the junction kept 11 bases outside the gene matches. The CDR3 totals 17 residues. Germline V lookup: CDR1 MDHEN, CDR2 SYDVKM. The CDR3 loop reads CASSSSGTGGGGYEQYF. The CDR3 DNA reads TGTGCCAGCAGTTCTTCCGGGACAGGGGGCGGAGGTTACGAGCAGTACTTC.

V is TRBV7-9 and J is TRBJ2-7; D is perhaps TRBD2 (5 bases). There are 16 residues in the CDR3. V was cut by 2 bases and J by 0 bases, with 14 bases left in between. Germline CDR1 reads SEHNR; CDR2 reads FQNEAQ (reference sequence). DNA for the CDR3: TGTGCCAGCAGCTTATATTCCCCGGGAAGCTCCTACGAGCAGTACTTC. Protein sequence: CASSLYSPGSSYEQYF.

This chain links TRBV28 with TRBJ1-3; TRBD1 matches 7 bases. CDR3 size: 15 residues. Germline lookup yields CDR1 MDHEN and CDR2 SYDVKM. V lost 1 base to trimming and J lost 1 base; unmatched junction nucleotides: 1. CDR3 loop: CASSLSGGSGNTIYF. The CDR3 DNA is TGTGCCAGCAGTTTATCAGGGGGATCTGGAAACACCATATATTTT.

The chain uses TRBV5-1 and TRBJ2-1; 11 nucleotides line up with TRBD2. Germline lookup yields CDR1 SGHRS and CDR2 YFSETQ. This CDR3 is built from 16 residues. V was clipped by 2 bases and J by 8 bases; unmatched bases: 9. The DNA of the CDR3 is TGCGCCAGCAGCTTTGGAACACTAGCGGGAGTGGATGAGCAGTTCTTC. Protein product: CASSFGTLAGVDEQFF. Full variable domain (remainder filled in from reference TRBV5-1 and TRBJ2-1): KAGVTQTPRYLIKTRGQQVTLSCSPISGHRSVSWYQQTPGQGLQFLFEYFSETQRNKGNFPGRFSGRQFSNSRSEMNVSTLELGDSALYLCASSFGTLAGVDEQFFGPGTRLTVL.

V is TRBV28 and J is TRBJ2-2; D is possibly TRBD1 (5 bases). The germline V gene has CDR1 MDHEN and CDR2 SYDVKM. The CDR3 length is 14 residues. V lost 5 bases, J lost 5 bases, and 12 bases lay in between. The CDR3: CASSPNPGTGELFF. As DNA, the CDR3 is TGTGCCAGCAGTCCCAACCCAGGGACCGGGGAGCTGTTTTTT.

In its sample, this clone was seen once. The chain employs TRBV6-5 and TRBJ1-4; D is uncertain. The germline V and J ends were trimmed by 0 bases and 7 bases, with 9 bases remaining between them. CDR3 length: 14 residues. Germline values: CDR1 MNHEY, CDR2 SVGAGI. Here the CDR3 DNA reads TGTGCCAGCAGTTACTCTCCGCGGGGTGAAAAACTGTTTTTT. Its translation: CASSYSPRGEKLFF.

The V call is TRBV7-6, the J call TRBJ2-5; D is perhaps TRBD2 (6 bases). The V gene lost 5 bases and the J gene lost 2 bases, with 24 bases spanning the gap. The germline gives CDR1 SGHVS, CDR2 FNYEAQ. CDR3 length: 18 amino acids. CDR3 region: CASSPLAQGYGRQETQYF. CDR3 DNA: TGTGCCAGCAGCCCTCTCGCTCAGGGATATGGGAGGCAAGAGACCCAGTACTTC.

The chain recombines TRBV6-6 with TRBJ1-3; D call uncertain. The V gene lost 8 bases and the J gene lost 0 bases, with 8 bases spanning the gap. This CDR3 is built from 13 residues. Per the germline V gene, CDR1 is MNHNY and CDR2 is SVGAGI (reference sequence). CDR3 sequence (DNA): TGTGCCAGCGCCAGAAGCTCTGGAAACACCATATATTTT. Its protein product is CASARSSGNTIYF.